This is a list of T cell receptor beta chains from one sample in a study of T cells after yellow fever vaccination. MiXCR, applied by TCRdb to the 5' RACE reads, yields one record per CDR3 protein. This sample has 300,000 to 450,000 distinct CDR3 sequences, with more than 5.5% found just once. This material consisted of PBMCs, taken 5 days after the yellow fever booster vaccination. The receptors were sampled from a man aged 25-40 years who received the YFV17D yellow fever vaccine. CDR3s include the opening cysteine and the closing phenylalanine or tryptophan. A D gene is named only where the DNA matches it firmly. Some rows have no size entry. The others give once, few or many, or a class for an expanded clone.

>few|TRBV7-2|-|TRBJ2-3
TGTGCCAGTGATCCTCCACATCCCCCAGATACGCAGTATTTT
CASDPPHPPDTQYF
>few|TRBV20-1|TRBD2|TRBJ2-1
TGCAGTGCTAGAGATCAGGGCGAATTACTAGCGTATCATCGGGGAGGGCAGTTCTTC
CSARDQGELLAYHRGGQFF
>few|TRBV15|-|TRBJ2-3
TGTGCCACCAGCAGAGCCCCCGGGACGGGTGTAATGGATACGCAGTATTTT
CATSRAPGTGVMDTQYF
>-|TRBV24-1|-|TRBJ2-1
TGTGCCACCAGTGAGACTAGGACTACTAACAATGAGCAGTTCTTC
CATSETRTTNNEQFF
>many|TRBV25-1|TRBD1|TRBJ2-7
TGTGCCAGCAGCGGGACAGGTTACGAGCAGTACTTC
CASSGTGYEQYF
>few|TRBV20-1|-|TRBJ2-4
TGCAGTGCTAGAGATCCGGCGGGCTCCAAAAACATTCAGTACTTC
CSARDPAGSKNIQYF
>-|TRBV20-1|-|TRBJ2-3
TGCAGTGCTACGATCATTAGCGGAAACACAGATACGCAGTATTTT
CSATIISGNTDTQYF
>few|TRBV19|-|TRBJ2-5
TGTGCCAGCGCACCGGTTCGCGGGGCCGAACAAGAGACCCAGTACTTC
CASAPVRGAEQETQYF
>many|TRBV29-1|-|TRBJ2-1
TGCAGCGTTGAGAACGGACGCTCGGGGGTTGACAATGAGCAGTTCTTC
CSVENGRSGVDNEQFF
>many|TRBV10-1|TRBD2|TRBJ2-3
TGCGCCAGCGGAGGGACTACAACAGATACGCAGTATTTT
CASGGTTTDTQYF
>many|TRBV12-3/TRBV12-4|TRBD1|TRBJ2-2
TGTGCCAGCAGCCGGGACAGGGACACCGGGGAGCTGTTTTTT
CASSRDRDTGELFF
>many|TRBV7-2|TRBD1|TRBJ2-7
TGTGCCAGCAGCTTGACAGGGGCCCTTTCTCGCGAGCAGTACTTC
CASSLTGALSREQYF
>many|TRBV9|-|TRBJ2-7
TGTGCCAGCAGCGTAGGACATACCAACGAGCAGTACTTC
CASSVGHTNEQYF
>few|TRBV7-9|-|TRBJ2-5
TGTGCCAGCAGCCCGCTCGGTATCGGGCAAGAGACCCAGTACTTC
CASSPLGIGQETQYF
>many|TRBV29-1|-|TRBJ1-4
TGCAGCGTTGAAAATCCAACTAATGAAAAACTGTTTTTT
CSVENPTNEKLFF
>few|TRBV20-1|-|TRBJ2-5
TGCAGTGCTAGACGCACTAGCCCGGGGACCCAGTACTTC
CSARRTSPGTQYF
>many|TRBV7-2|-|TRBJ2-7
TGTGCCAGCAGCTTAGATCGGATAAGCTCCTACGAGCAGTACTTC
CASSLDRISSYEQYF
>many|TRBV4-3|-|TRBJ2-7
TGCGCCAGCAGCCAAGTTGGGGGCTACGAGCAGTACTTC
CASSQVGGYEQYF
>once|TRBV7-9|TRBD2|TRBJ2-2
TGTGCCAGCAGCTTATTAGCGGGACCGAACACCGGGAAGCTGTTTTTT
CASSLLAGPNTGKLFF
>-|TRBV6-1|TRBD1|TRBJ1-2
TGTGCCAGCTGGGCCCCGGGACAGGGGGCGCGTGGCTACACCTTC
CASWAPGQGARGYTF
>many|TRBV7-3|-|TRBJ2-5
TGTGCCAGCAGCTTAACTGTGGGGGAGACCCAGTACTTC
CASSLTVGETQYF
>many|TRBV20-1|-|TRBJ2-1
TGCAGTGCTAGCGACGACAAGTACAATGAGCAGTTCTTC
CSASDDKYNEQFF
>many|TRBV4-3|TRBD1|TRBJ2-3
TGCGCCAGCAGCCAACTGGGACAGACGACAGATACGCAGTATTTT
CASSQLGQTTDTQYF
>many|TRBV7-2|TRBD2|TRBJ2-3
TGTGCCAGCAGTCGGGGAGCGGGAGGGCCATGGGCGCAGTATTTT
CASSRGAGGPWAQYF
>-|TRBV28|-|TRBJ2-1
TGTGCCAGCAGGGTACGACCACACCTCAATGAGCAGTTCTTC
CASRVRPHLNEQFF
>-|TRBV12-5|-|TRBJ2-6
TGTGCTAGTGGTCCCTTATCTGGGGCCAACGTCCTGACTTTC
CASGPLSGANVLTF
>few|TRBV21-1|-|TRBJ2-4
TGTGCCAGCAGCAAAGTTGTGGCGCCCCTAGCCAAAAACATTCAGTACTTC
CASSKVVAPLAKNIQYF
>few|TRBV20-1|TRBD2|TRBJ2-3
TGCAGTGCTAGTGGCCTAGCGGGTTATTGGGATACGCAGTATTTT
CSASGLAGYWDTQYF
>few|TRBV7-8|-|TRBJ2-6
TGTGCCAGCAGCGGTACAGATTACTACTCTGGGGCCAACGTCCTGACTTTC
CASSGTDYYSGANVLTF
>-|TRBV24-1|-|TRBJ2-1
TGTGCCACCAGTGCGGGGTCGGCCCCGACCGATGAGCAGTTCTTC
CATSAGSAPTDEQFF
>many|TRBV7-2|-|TRBJ2-2
TGTGCCAGCAGCCAACAGGGCACCGGGGAGCTGTTTTTT
CASSQQGTGELFF
>many|TRBV7-3|-|TRBJ2-2
TGTGCCAGCAGCTTATACCAGGGCCTAACCGGGGAGCTGTTTTTT
CASSLYQGLTGELFF
>few|TRBV10-2|-|TRBJ2-7
TGCGCCAGCAGAGATTCGGACAGATCCTTCTACGAGCAGTACTTC
CASRDSDRSFYEQYF
>few|TRBV24-1|TRBD2|TRBJ2-2
TGTGCCACCAGTGAAGGGACTATTATTTCCGGGGAGCTGTTTTTT
CATSEGTIISGELFF
>-|TRBV4-3|-|TRBJ2-7
TGCGCCAGCAGCCAAGGTGGGGACCCGCTGGGGGAGCAGTACTTC
CASSQGGDPLGEQYF
>few|TRBV7-2|TRBD2|TRBJ2-7
TGTGCCAGCAGCTTAGTTATTAGCGGGAGTAACGAGCAGTACTTC
CASSLVISGSNEQYF
>-|TRBV7-8|TRBD2|TRBJ2-1
TGTGCCAGCAGCCCCCGTGGTAGCGGGACGAATGAGCAGTTCTTC
CASSPRGSGTNEQFF
>-|TRBV20-1|-|TRBJ1-5
TGCAGTGCTTCCAGGGGAACCGACCAGCCCCAGCATTTT
CSASRGTDQPQHF
>many|TRBV6-2/TRBV6-3|TRBD2|TRBJ2-4
TGTGCCAGCAGTCCGGGACTAGCGGGAGGAGCGTACATTCAGTACTTC
CASSPGLAGGAYIQYF
>few|TRBV9|-|TRBJ2-7
TGTGCCAGCAGCGTAGCTCTAGGGAGCTCCTACGAGCAGTACTTC
CASSVALGSSYEQYF
>many|TRBV14|TRBD2|TRBJ2-3
TGTGCCAGCAGCCAGTACAGACCGGGACTAGCGGGAGAAGATACGCAGTATTTT
CASSQYRPGLAGEDTQYF
>many|TRBV7-2|-|TRBJ2-7
TGTGCCAGCAGCTCCACGGGCTCCTACGAGCAGTACTTC
CASSSTGSYEQYF
>few|TRBV20-1|TRBD2|TRBJ2-3
TGCAGTGCTGAGGCAGCGGGAATTACAGATACGCAGTATTTT
CSAEAAGITDTQYF
>-|TRBV19|TRBD1|TRBJ1-3
TGTGCCAGTAGTACAGGGGGACCTGGAAACACCATATATTTT
CASSTGGPGNTIYF
>few|TRBV12-3/TRBV12-4|TRBD2|TRBJ2-5
TGTGCCAGCAGTTCGGGACGGGAGGCCCAAGAGACCCAGTACTTC
CASSSGREAQETQYF
>many|TRBV5-1|-|TRBJ2-5
TGCGCCAGCAGCTTAGAAGACCAAGAGACCCAGTACTTC
CASSLEDQETQYF
>-|TRBV7-2|-|TRBJ1-2
TGTGCCAGCAGCTTACAGGGGTTTGGCTACACCTTC
CASSLQGFGYTF
>many|TRBV20-1|-|TRBJ2-3
TGCAGTGCTAGGTTTGCAGATACGCAGTATTTT
CSARFADTQYF
>-|TRBV20-1|-|TRBJ1-6
TGCAGTCCCAAATATATTCAACTGGGTTCACCCCTCCACTTT
CSPKYIQLGSPLHF
>-|TRBV27|TRBD2|TRBJ2-3
TGTGCCAGCAGTCGGAGCGGGACCTACACAGATACGCAGTATTTT
CASSRSGTYTDTQYF
>few|TRBV20-1|-|TRBJ1-3
TGCAGTGCTAAGTCTAGGGGACGGAGCTCTGGAAACACCATATATTTT
CSAKSRGRSSGNTIYF
>-|TRBV7-3|-|TRBJ2-1
TGTGCCAGCAGCTTAGCGCCTCGATACAATGAGCAGTTCTTC
CASSLAPRYNEQFF
>-|TRBV27|-|TRBJ2-7
TGTGCCAGCAGCCCCCGTCTTGGGGGAGGCGCCTACGAGCAGTACTTC
CASSPRLGGGAYEQYF
>-|TRBV11-2|TRBD2|TRBJ2-1
TGTGCCAGCAGCCACGGGGGAGCGGGAGGGGGTGAGCAGTTCTTC
CASSHGGAGGGEQFF
>few|TRBV18|-|TRBJ2-1
TGTGCCAGCTCACCCACCATCCAGGGATCCTACAATGAGCAGTTCTTC
CASSPTIQGSYNEQFF
>-|TRBV20-1|TRBD2|TRBJ2-7
TGCAGTGCCCCGGCGCTACTAGCGTTAGCTAGGGACGAGCAGTACTTC
CSAPALLALARDEQYF
>many|TRBV4-3|-|TRBJ2-5
TGCGCCAGCAGCTTTAAGGACGGCGAGACCCAGTACTTC
CASSFKDGETQYF
>few|TRBV18|TRBD1|TRBJ1-5
TGTGCCAGCTCACCAGGACAGGGGAGGCAACAGCCCCAGCATTTT
CASSPGQGRQQPQHF
>few|TRBV7-9|TRBD1|TRBJ2-5
TGTGCCAGCAGCTTGGTTTGGGACAGGGCCCAAGAGACCCAGTACTTC
CASSLVWDRAQETQYF